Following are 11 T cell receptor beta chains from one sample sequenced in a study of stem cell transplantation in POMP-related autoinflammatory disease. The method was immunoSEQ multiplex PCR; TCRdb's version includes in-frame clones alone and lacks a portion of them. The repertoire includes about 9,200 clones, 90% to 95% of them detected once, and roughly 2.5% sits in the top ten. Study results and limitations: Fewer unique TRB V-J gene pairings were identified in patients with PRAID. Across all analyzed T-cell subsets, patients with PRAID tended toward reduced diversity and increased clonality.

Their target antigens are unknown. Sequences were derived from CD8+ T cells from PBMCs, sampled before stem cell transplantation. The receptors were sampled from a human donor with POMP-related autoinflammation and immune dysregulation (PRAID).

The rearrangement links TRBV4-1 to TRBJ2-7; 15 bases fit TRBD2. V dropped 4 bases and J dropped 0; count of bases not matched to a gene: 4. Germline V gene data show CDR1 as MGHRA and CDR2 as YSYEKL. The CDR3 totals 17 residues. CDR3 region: CASSPGTSGRFSYEQYF. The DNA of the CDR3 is TGCGCCAGCAGCCCGGGGACTAGCGGGAGGTTCTCCTACGAGCAGTACTTC.

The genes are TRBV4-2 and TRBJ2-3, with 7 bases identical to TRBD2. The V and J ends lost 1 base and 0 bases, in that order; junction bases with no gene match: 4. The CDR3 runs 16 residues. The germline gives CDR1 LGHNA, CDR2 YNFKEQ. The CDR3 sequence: CASSQGAGDSTDTQYF. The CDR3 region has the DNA TGTGCCAGCAGCCAAGGGGCGGGAGACAGCACAGATACGCAGTATTTT.

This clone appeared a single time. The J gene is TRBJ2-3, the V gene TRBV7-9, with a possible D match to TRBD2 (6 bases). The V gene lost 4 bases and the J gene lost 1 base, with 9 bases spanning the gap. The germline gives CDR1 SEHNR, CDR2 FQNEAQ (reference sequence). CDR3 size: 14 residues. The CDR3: CASSSSVGTDTQYF. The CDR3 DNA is TGTGCCAGCAGCTCTAGCGTGGGCACAGATACGCAGTATTTT.

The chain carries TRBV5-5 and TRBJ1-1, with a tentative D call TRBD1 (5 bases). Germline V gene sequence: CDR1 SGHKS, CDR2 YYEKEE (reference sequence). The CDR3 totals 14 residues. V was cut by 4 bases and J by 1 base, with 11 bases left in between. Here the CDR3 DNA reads TGTGCCAGCAGCCCGGGGACGGGGAACACTGAAGCTTTCTTT. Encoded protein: CASSPGTGNTEAFF.

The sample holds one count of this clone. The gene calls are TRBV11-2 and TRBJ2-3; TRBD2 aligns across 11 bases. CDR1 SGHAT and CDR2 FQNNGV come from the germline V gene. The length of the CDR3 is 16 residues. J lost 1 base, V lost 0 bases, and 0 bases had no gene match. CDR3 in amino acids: CASSLDSGGGTDTQYF. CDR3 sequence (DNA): TGTGCCAGCAGCTTAGATAGCGGGGGGGGCACAGATACGCAGTATTTT.

Here the CDR3 reads CASSDGYEQYF. The CDR3 DNA follows: TGCGCCAGCAGTGACGGCTACGAGCAGTACTTC. The chain uses TRBV10-2 and TRBJ2-7, with unresolved D. This CDR3 comprises 11 residues. CDR1 is WSHSY and CDR2 is SAAADI in the germline V gene. The V gene lost 3 bases and the J gene lost 3 bases, with 3 bases spanning the gap.

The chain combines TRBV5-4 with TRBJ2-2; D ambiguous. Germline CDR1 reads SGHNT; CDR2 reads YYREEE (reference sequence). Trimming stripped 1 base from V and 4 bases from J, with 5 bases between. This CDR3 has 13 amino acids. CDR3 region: CASSLTITGELFF. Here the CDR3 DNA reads TGTGCCAGCAGCTTGACTATCACCGGGGAGCTGTTTTTT.

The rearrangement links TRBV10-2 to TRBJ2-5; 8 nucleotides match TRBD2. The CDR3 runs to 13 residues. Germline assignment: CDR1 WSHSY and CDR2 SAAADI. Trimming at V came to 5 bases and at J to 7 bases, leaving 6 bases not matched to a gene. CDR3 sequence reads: CASSSGLGGTQYF. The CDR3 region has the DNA TGCGCCAGCAGTTCGGGACTAGGAGGGACCCAGTACTTC.

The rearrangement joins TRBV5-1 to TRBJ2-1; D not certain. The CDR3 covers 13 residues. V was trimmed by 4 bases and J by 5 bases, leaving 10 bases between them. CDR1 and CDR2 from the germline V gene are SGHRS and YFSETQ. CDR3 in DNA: TGCGCCAGCAGCCCCGACGGAAACAATGAGCAGTTCTTC. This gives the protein CASSPDGNNEQFF.

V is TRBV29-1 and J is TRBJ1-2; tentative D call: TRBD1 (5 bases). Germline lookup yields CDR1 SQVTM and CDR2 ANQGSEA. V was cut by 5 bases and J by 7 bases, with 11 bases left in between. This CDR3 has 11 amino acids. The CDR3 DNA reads TGCAGCGTTCCAGACAGTTTTGGCTACACCTTC. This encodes CSVPDSFGYTF.

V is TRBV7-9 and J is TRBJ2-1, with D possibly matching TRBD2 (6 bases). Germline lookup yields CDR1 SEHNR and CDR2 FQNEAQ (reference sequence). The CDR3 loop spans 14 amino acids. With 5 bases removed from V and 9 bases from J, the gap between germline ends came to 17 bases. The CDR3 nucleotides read TGTGCCAGCAGCCTGGAGCGGGCCAGTGGTGAGCAGTTCTTC. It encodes CASSLERASGEQFF.